Below, 25 T cell receptor beta chains from the same sample are listed, as sequenced in a study of identical twins. MiXCR, applied by TCRdb to the 5' RACE reads, yields one record per CDR3 protein. The sample carries about 520,000 distinct CDR3 sequences, roughly a fifth recorded once. The data were also submitted as part of a second study, on T cells expressing NK-cell markers.

The sample taken for sequencing was CD4+ T cells sorted from blood. The receptors stem from a woman aged 18-29 years in good health.

This chain uses TRBV29-1 with TRBJ1-1; TRBD1 aligns across 10 bases. CDR3 length equals 13 residues. Trimming took 3 bases from V and 7 from J; bases not matched to a gene: 5. In germline, CDR1 is SQVTM, CDR2 ANQGSEA. The CDR3 DNA follows: TGCAGCGTTGACGGGACAGGGGACAATGAAGCTTTCTTT. Its translation: CSVDGTGDNEAFF.

This clonotype came up a few times. The chain couples TRBV5-5 to TRBJ1-6, with 9 nucleotides matching TRBD1. The germline V gene has CDR1 SGHKS and CDR2 YYEKEE (reference sequence). The CDR3 extends over 18 amino acids. V gave up 2 bases and J gave up 7 bases; unmatched junction bases: 13. CDR3 residues: CASSFTRGSTGGNSPLHF. The CDR3 bases are TGTGCCAGCAGCTTCACGCGGGGGTCGACAGGGGGAAATTCACCCCTCCACTTT.

The rearrangement uses TRBV7-9 and TRBJ2-3; 7 nucleotides align to TRBD1. The V gene end was trimmed by 5 bases and the J gene end by 1 base; junction bases not matched to a gene: 9. Looked up from germline, CDR1 is SEHNR and CDR2 is FQNEAQ (reference sequence). The CDR3 extends over 16 amino acids. The CDR3 is CASSPRGDRGTDTQYF. The CDR3 DNA sequence: TGTGCCAGCAGCCCCAGGGGAGACAGGGGCACAGATACGCAGTATTTT.

V is TRBV7-3 and J is TRBJ1-1; no clear D. Germline V gene data show CDR1 as SGHTA and CDR2 as FQGTGA. The CDR3 extends over 13 amino acids. V dropped 4 bases and J dropped 3 bases, with 9 bases sitting between them. The CDR3 here is CASSSMTDTEAFF. The CDR3 DNA reads TGTGCCAGCAGCTCTATGACGGACACTGAAGCTTTCTTT.

The chain links TRBV6-1 to TRBJ1-5, with 11 bases identical to TRBD1. V lost 6 bases to trimming and J lost 6 bases; unmatched junction nucleotides: 4. Germline lookup yields CDR1 MNHNS and CDR2 SASEGT. This CDR3 has 14 amino acids. The CDR3 sequence: CASRGTGGTQPQHF. The CDR3 coding sequence is TGTGCCAGCAGGGGGACAGGGGGAACTCAGCCCCAGCATTTT.

The chain combines TRBV15 with TRBJ2-1; 8 nucleotides agree with TRBD2. The CDR3 extends over 14 amino acids. Losses at the gene ends were 8 bases for V and 2 bases for J; bases not matched to a gene: 5. The V gene's germline CDR1 is LNHNV and CDR2 YYDKDF (reference sequence). The CDR3 bases are TGTGCCACCCGTAGCGGGGTTACCTACAATGAGCAGTTCTTC. Translation: CATRSGVTYNEQFF.

This chain joins TRBV6-5 and TRBJ2-3, with D perhaps TRBD2 (7 bases). The CDR3 runs 16 residues. The germline V and J ends were trimmed by 4 bases and 2 bases, with 16 bases remaining between them. Germline loops: CDR1 MNHEY, CDR2 SVGAGI. CDR3 sequence: CASSSRGRGHTDTQYF. CDR3 nucleotides: TGTGCCAGCAGTTCCCGGGGGCGGGGGCACACAGATACGCAGTATTTT.

The chain employs TRBV5-1 and TRBJ2-5; 16 nucleotides agree with TRBD2. The CDR3 consists of 20 residues. Trimming at V came to 3 bases and at J to 4 bases, leaving 15 bases not matched to a gene. Germline CDR1 is SGHRS and CDR2 is YFSETQ. CDR3 coding DNA: TGCGCCAGCAGCTCCAAGATCAGTGGGACTAGCGGGGGGGCCGTAGAGACCCAGTACTTC. It specifies CASSSKISGTSGGAVETQYF.

V and J are TRBV20-1 and TRBJ1-5; D not certain. The CDR3 has 15 amino acids. V lost 0 bases, J lost 11 bases, and 20 bases lay in between. Germline CDR1 DFQATT, CDR2 SNEGSKA (reference sequence). The CDR3 loop is CSAREDGHPQLTQHF. The DNA for the CDR3 is TGCAGTGCTAGAGAGGATGGGCACCCTCAACTTACCCAGCATTTT.

The chain combines TRBV20-1 with TRBJ2-7; D remains unclear. Germline CDR1 is DFQATT and CDR2 is SNEGSKA (reference sequence). The CDR3 runs to 13 residues. Trimming took 5 bases from V and 2 from J, leaving 13 bases between them. The CDR3 DNA reads TGCAGTGCTGCCCTCGAGCGTCCCTACGAGCAGTACTTC. It encodes CSAALERPYEQYF.

This chain links TRBV10-3 with TRBJ2-4; 10 bases are shared with TRBD2. V was pared by 0 bases and J by 4 bases, with 3 bases of the junction left unmatched. This CDR3 has 16 residues. Looked up from germline, CDR1 is ENHRY and CDR2 is SYGVKD. Here the CDR3 DNA reads TGTGCCATCAGTGAGTCTTGGACTAGCGGAAAAAACATTCAGTACTTC. Translation gives CAISESWTSGKNIQYF.

The chain links TRBV20-1 to TRBJ2-7; no clear D gene. The germline V and J ends were trimmed by 3 bases and 6 bases, with 21 bases remaining between them. CDR3 length: 15 residues. Per the germline V gene, CDR1 is DFQATT and CDR2 is SNEGSKA (reference sequence). CDR3 residues: CSASGPGSAQVEQYF. Written as DNA, the CDR3 is TGCAGTGCTAGCGGGCCCGGGTCCGCGCAGGTCGAGCAGTACTTC.

The chain has TRBV7-2 and TRBJ2-3; 7 bases map to TRBD1. The CDR3 extends over 14 amino acids. V was pared by 3 bases and J by 2 bases, with 2 bases of the junction left unmatched. The germline CDR1 and CDR2 sequences are SGHTA and FQGNSA. The CDR3 loop is CASSLDRITDTQYF. CDR3 nucleotides: TGTGCCAGCAGCTTGGACAGGATCACAGATACGCAGTATTTT.

In this sample, this clonotype turned up a few times. This rearrangement joins TRBV20-1 to TRBJ1-4; unclear D gene. With 6 bases removed from V and 8 bases from J, the gap between germline ends came to 19 bases. CDR3 size: 14 residues. CDR1 is DFQATT and CDR2 is SNEGSKA in the germline V gene (reference sequence). CDR3 residues: CSAPPRRNTEKLFF. CDR3 DNA: TGCAGTGCACCACCCCGGAGAAATACGGAAAAACTGTTTTTT.

This clonotype was seen many times. The V and J genes are TRBV6-5 and TRBJ1-5, with TRBD1 matching over 7 bases. After removal of 5 bases from V and 7 bases from J, the junction contained 8 bases not matched to a gene. CDR1 and CDR2 (germline): MNHEY, SVGAGI. This CDR3 is built from 14 residues. The CDR3 sequence is CASSTRQGGQPQHF. CDR3 bases: TGTGCCAGCAGTACCCGACAGGGAGGACAGCCCCAGCATTTT.

CDR3 in DNA: TGTGCCAGCAGCTTCCAGCTCCTGGCTGAAGCTTTCTTT. Translation gives CASSFQLLAEAFF. The chain has TRBV11-2 and TRBJ1-1; no clear D gene. In germline, CDR1 is SGHAT, CDR2 FQNNGV. The CDR3 totals 13 residues. Trimming shortened V by 3 bases and J by 6 bases, and 11 bases separated the two germline ends. Filled out from reference TRBV11-2 and TRBJ1-1, the complete variable domain reads EAGVAQSPRYKIIEKRQSVAFWCNPISGHATLYWYQQILGQGPKLLIQFQNNGVVDDSQLPKDRFSAERLKGVDSTLKIQPAKLEDSAVYLCASSFQLLAEAFFGQGTRLTVV.

This clonotype was detected only a few times. The V and J genes are TRBV5-5 and TRBJ2-7; no clear D gene. The V and J ends lost 0 bases and 3 bases respectively, with 16 bases between them. The length of the CDR3 is 16 residues. CDR1 SGHKS and CDR2 YYEKEE come from the germline V gene (reference sequence). The CDR3, as DNA: TGTGCCAGCAGCTTGGACGGACGTCTCCCATACTACGAGCAGTACTTC. This sequence encodes CASSLDGRLPYYEQYF. Filled out from reference TRBV5-5 and TRBJ2-7, the complete variable domain reads DAGVTQSPTHLIKTRGQQVTLRCSPISGHKSVSWYQQVLGQGPQFIFQYYEKEERGRGNFPDRFSARQFPNYSSELNVNALLLGDSALYLCASSLDGRLPYYEQYFGPGTRLTVT.

This clonotype was recorded a few times. J is TRBJ1-2 and V is TRBV20-1; 9 bases agree with TRBD1. CDR1 is DFQATT, CDR2 SNEGSKA, per germline (reference sequence). Trimming cost V 3 bases and J 5 bases; bases outside gene matches: 7. The CDR3 spans 14 residues. The CDR3 spells CSARLGQGKYGYTF. In DNA form, the CDR3 reads TGCAGTGCTAGGTTAGGACAGGGGAAATATGGCTACACCTTC.

The chain employs TRBV10-3 and TRBJ1-1, with TRBD1 matching 7 bases. V trimming: 6 bases; J trimming: 4 bases; junction bases outside the gene matches: 11. The CDR3 has 15 amino acids. The germline V gene encodes CDR1 ENHRY and CDR2 SYGVKD. In nucleotides, the CDR3 is TGTGCCATCAGCCGACAGGGTTCGGGGAGCACTGAAGCTTTCTTT. Its translation: CAISRQGSGSTEAFF.

A few counts support this clonotype. This chain's CDR3 is CASSLKGGKNYEQYF. The CDR3 DNA reads TGTGCCAGCAGCTTAAAAGGAGGGAAAAACTACGAGCAGTACTTC. The rearrangement uses TRBV7-2 and TRBJ2-7; maybe TRBD2 (6 bases). Germline V gene sequence: CDR1 SGHTA, CDR2 FQGNSA. This CDR3 contains 15 residues. V lost 2 bases, J lost 3 bases, and 14 bases lay in between.

This clonotype was counted between two and nine times. The J gene is TRBJ2-2, the V gene TRBV29-1; D gene ambiguous. Germline assignment: CDR1 SQVTM and CDR2 ANQGSEA. The germline V and J ends were trimmed by 3 bases and 1 base, with 6 bases remaining between them. This CDR3 has 13 residues. CDR3 amino acids: CSVEGVNTGELFF. The CDR3 region has the DNA TGCAGCGTTGAGGGCGTGAACACCGGGGAGCTGTTTTTT.

This clonotype was recorded at least ten times. The chain recombines TRBV12-3 or TRBV12-4 with TRBJ2-7, with 12 bases matching TRBD2. Trimming removed 5 bases from V and 7 bases from J; junction bases left unmatched: 9. CDR3 size: 15 residues. The CDR3, as DNA: TGTGCCAGCAGTCCCCGAAGGACTAGCGGGGAAGAGCAGTACTTC. Translating it yields CASSPRRTSGEEQYF.

This clonotype has a count of ten or more. This chain joins TRBV12-3 or TRBV12-4 and TRBJ1-2; 9 nucleotides match TRBD1. CDR3 length: 13 amino acids. Germline trimming cut 5 bases from V and 2 bases from J; bases unmatched to any gene: 0. In DNA, the CDR3 is TGTGCCAGCAGTGGACAGGGGAACTATGGCTACACCTTC. Amino acids: CASSGQGNYGYTF.

Ten or more counts support this clonotype. This chain links TRBV12-3 or TRBV12-4 with TRBJ2-2; D is unresolved. The germline V and J ends were trimmed by 3 bases and 4 bases, with 15 bases remaining between them. The CDR3 is made up of 16 amino acids. The CDR3 protein is CASSLPGRKGTGELFF. For the CDR3, the DNA is TGTGCCAGCAGTTTGCCGGGCCGAAAGGGCACCGGGGAGCTGTTTTTT.

The rearrangement joins TRBV12-3 or TRBV12-4 to TRBJ2-5, with a tentative D call TRBD1 (6 bases). This CDR3 comprises 16 residues. Trimming cost V 6 bases and J 10 bases, with 27 bases left between them. The CDR3 here is CASRPSFRDTPRNQYF. The CDR3 nucleotides read TGTGCCAGCAGGCCCTCCTTCCGGGACACTCCGAGGAACCAGTACTTC.